This entry concerns a single T cell receptor beta chain. Antigen specificity is unknown. The data are from a study of radiotherapy plus CTLA-4 blockade in lung cancer. Study conclusions and caveats: Among reported predictors of response, early blood T cell clone dynamics with interferon-beta performed best.

This table comes from immunoSEQ multiplex PCR, and its TCRdb copy is limited to in-frame clones, with some not included. The repertoire has tens of thousands of clones, 70% to 80% of them found once; the top ten carry around 3%. From germline, CDR1 is SGHAT and CDR2 FQNNGV. The CDR3 is 18 amino acids. Trimming cost V 5 bases and J 0 bases; bases outside gene matches: 5. Treatment of patients with chemo-refractory metastatic non-small-cell lung cancer consisted of focal radiation plus CTLA-4 blockade with ipilimumab. The receptor's source is a human donor with non-small cell lung cancer who had a complete response to radiotherapy plus ipilimumab. The rearrangement joins TRBV11-2 to TRBJ2-3, with 16 bases matching TRBD2. Sequencing used peripheral blood, obtained from a patient treated with radiotherapy plus ipilimumab. This CDR3 reads CASSLGTSGGDSTDTQYF. CDR3 in DNA: TGTGCCAGCAGCCTCGGGACTAGCGGGGGGGATAGCACAGATACGCAGTATTTT.